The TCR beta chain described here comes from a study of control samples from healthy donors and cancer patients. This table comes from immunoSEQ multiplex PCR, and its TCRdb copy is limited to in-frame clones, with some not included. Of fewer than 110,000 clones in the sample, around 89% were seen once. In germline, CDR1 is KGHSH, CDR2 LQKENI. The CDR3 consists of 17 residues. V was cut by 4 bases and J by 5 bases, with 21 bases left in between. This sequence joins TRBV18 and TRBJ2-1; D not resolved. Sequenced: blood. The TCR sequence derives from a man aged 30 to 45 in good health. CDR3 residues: CASSQQPVAGGDNEQFF. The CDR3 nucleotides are TGTGCCAGCTCACAACAACCGGTAGCAGGTGGGGACAATGAGCAGTTCTTC.